The 22 T cell receptor beta chains presented below share a single source sample, sequenced in a study of human T cells and chemical hapten exposure. Each CDR3 protein gets one entry after TCRdb re-called the RACE reads with MiXCR. The table lists about 84,000 distinct CDR3 sequences, roughly 10% of them singletons, with roughly 2.4% in the top ten. Described time point: patch test 2, 6 weeks after DPC sensitization. Treatment described: therapeutic diphenylcyclopropenone sensitization with weekly scalp DPC. Material: whole blood, obtained in connection with sensitization to the hapten diphenylcyclopropenone (DPC). Receptors were obtained from a woman in her twenties or thirties with alopecia areata. Some clones in this sample may be carry-over from other donors' samples.

The table lists this clonotype with many counts. The V and J genes are TRBV28 and TRBJ1-6; D possibly corresponds to TRBD1 (5 bases). Germline V gene sequence: CDR1 MDHEN, CDR2 SYDVKM. Trimming pared 7 bases from V and 10 bases from J, leaving 11 bases between. The length of the CDR3 is 12 residues. This CDR3 reads CASNPGSSPLHF. CDR3 in DNA: TGTGCCAGCAACCCAGGGTCCTCACCCCTCCACTTT.

Only a few counts were recorded for this clonotype. The V gene is TRBV7-2, the J gene TRBJ2-7, with 9 bases identical to TRBD2. The V and J ends lost 0 bases and 7 bases, in that order; junction bases with no gene match: 7. This CDR3 is 15 amino acids long. CDR1 and CDR2 (germline): SGHTA, FQGNSA. CDR3 coding DNA: TGTGCCAGCAGCTTAGCAAGGCTAGCGGGGAGAGAGCAGTACTTC. Translated, it gives CASSLARLAGREQYF.

This chain links TRBV6-2 or TRBV6-3 with TRBJ2-7; 8 nucleotides line up with TRBD1. V dropped 2 bases and J dropped 3; count of bases not matched to a gene: 6. CDR1 MNHEY and CDR2 SVGEGT come from the germline V gene. This CDR3 is 15 amino acids long. The CDR3 DNA reads as TGTGCCAGCAGTTACCCCTCCGGGACAGGCTACGAGCAGTACTTC. Its protein product is CASSYPSGTGYEQYF.

Many counts were recorded for this clonotype. The chain is built from TRBV18 and TRBJ1-6, with a weak D call TRBD1 (5 bases). Trimming cost V 3 bases and J 7 bases, with 10 bases left between them. The germline V gene has CDR1 KGHSH and CDR2 LQKENI. The CDR3 loop spans 14 amino acids. The chain's CDR3 is CASSPGGGNSPLHF. The DNA of the CDR3 is TGTGCCAGCTCACCGGGGGGGGGAAATTCACCCCTCCACTTT. The full variable domain, in which reference TRBV18 and TRBJ1-6 provide the parts outside the CDR3, is NAGVMQNPRHLVRRRGQEARLRCSPMKGHSHVYWYRQLPEEGLKFMVYLQKENIIDESGMPKERFSAEFPKEGPSILRIQQVVRGDSAAYFCASSPGGGNSPLHFGNGTRLTVT.

The sample holds a few counts of this clonotype. This chain joins TRBV7-9 and TRBJ2-2, with D possibly matching TRBD2 (6 bases). V lost 5 bases, J lost 1 base, and 11 bases lay in between. The germline V gene has CDR1 SEHNR and CDR2 FQNEAQ (reference sequence). The CDR3 sequence is 15 residues long. The CDR3 is CASSVSTRNTGELFF. The CDR3 DNA sequence: TGTGCCAGCAGCGTGTCGACTAGGAACACCGGGGAGCTGTTTTTT. Combining the CDR3 with reference TRBV7-9 and TRBJ2-2 gives the whole variable domain DTGVSQNPRHKITKRGQNVTFRCDPISEHNRLYWYRQTLGQGPEFLTYFQNEAQLEKSRLLSDRFSAERPKGSFSTLEIQRTEQGDSAMYLCASSVSTRNTGELFFGEGSRLTVL.

CDR3 in amino acids: CASSPKETQYF. As DNA, the CDR3 is TGTGCCAGCAGCCCCAAAGAGACCCAGTACTTC. This chain connects TRBV7-2 to TRBJ2-5; D gene uncertain. Per germline, CDR1 SGHTA and CDR2 FQGNSA. Trimming left V 5 bases short and J 3 bases short, with 4 bases between. This CDR3 is 11 amino acids long. Looking up the rest from reference TRBV7-2 and TRBJ2-5 gives the full variable domain: GAGVSQSPSNKVTEKGKDVELRCDPISGHTALYWYRQSLGQGLEFLIYFQGNSAPDKSGLPSDRFSAERTGGSVSTLTIQRTQQEDSAVYLCASSPKETQYFGPGTRLLVL.

The chain combines TRBV14 with TRBJ2-2; D remains unclear. The germline V gene has CDR1 SGHDN and CDR2 FVKESK. The length of the CDR3 is 15 residues. Trimming took 1 base from V and 4 from J, leaving 10 bases between them. This chain's CDR3 is CASSQATELTGELFF. The CDR3 DNA sequence: TGTGCCAGCAGCCAAGCCACGGAGCTCACCGGGGAGCTGTTTTTT.

Many counts were recorded for this clonotype. The rearrangement uses TRBV29-1 and TRBJ2-1; 8 positions match TRBD2. The CDR3 is made up of 10 amino acids. CDR1 is SQVTM and CDR2 is ANQGSEA in the germline V gene. Trimming cost V 4 bases and J 14 bases; bases outside gene matches: 4. CDR3 nucleotide sequence: TGCAGCGTTGGGACTAGCTTTGAGTTCTTC. It codes for CSVGTSFEFF.

This clonotype was recorded at least ten times. The genes are TRBV2 and TRBJ2-1; TRBD2 agrees at 8 bases. V shed 5 bases and J 7 bases; nucleotides not matched to a gene: 7. The CDR3 length is 14 residues. Germline-derived CDR1 and CDR2 are SNHLY and FYNNEI. DNA for the CDR3: TGTGCCAGCAGTTCAAGCGGGGGATTGAATGAGCAGTTCTTC. This codes for CASSSSGGLNEQFF.

This clonotype has more than one count but fewer than ten. This chain uses TRBV29-1 with TRBJ2-1; 13 nucleotides match TRBD2. Germline V CDR1 and CDR2: SQVTM, ANQGSEA. This CDR3 region has 16 residues. V shed 7 bases and J 6 bases; nucleotides not matched to a gene: 12. The CDR3 bases are TGCAGCGCTGCTAAAGGACTAGCGGGAGTGGGCAATGAGCAGTTCTTC. It specifies CSAAKGLAGVGNEQFF.

This clonotype was recorded at least ten times. V gene TRBV12-3 or TRBV12-4 combines with J gene TRBJ2-5; 8 bases match TRBD2. V was pared by 6 bases and J by 1 base, with 10 bases of the junction left unmatched. The CDR3 has 16 residues. CDR3 in amino acids: CASSPYSGAIQETQYF. CDR3 nucleotide sequence: TGTGCCAGCAGCCCCTATAGCGGGGCCATCCAAGAGACCCAGTACTTC.

The chain joins TRBV7-9 to TRBJ2-7; D perhaps matches TRBD2 (5 bases). The CDR3 contains 13 residues. V lost 4 bases, J lost 12 bases, and 19 bases lay in between. The germline gives CDR1 SEHNR, CDR2 FQNEAQ (reference sequence). The CDR3 loop is CASSSTGVLLSYF. DNA for the CDR3: TGTGCCAGCAGCTCCACCGGGGTTTTGTTGTCGTACTTC.

This clonotype was observed many times. The chain links TRBV7-3 to TRBJ1-6, with D unclear. V was cut by 0 bases and J by 8 bases, with 8 bases left in between. CDR3 length: 14 residues. CDR1 is SGHTA, CDR2 FQGTGA, per germline. DNA of the CDR3: TGTGCCAGCAGCTTAACAGGGTCGGATTCACCCCTCCACTTT. It specifies CASSLTGSDSPLHF.

A few counts support this clonotype. The chain joins TRBV30 to TRBJ2-5; D might be TRBD2 (6 bases). Germline V gene data show CDR1 as GTSNPN and CDR2 as SVGIG (reference sequence). The CDR3 length is 15 residues. Trimming removed 7 bases at V and 0 bases at J, with 18 bases between. CDR3 sequence reads: CASTRGDGYQETQYF. As DNA, the CDR3 is TGTGCCTCGACCCGCGGGGATGGGTACCAAGAGACCCAGTACTTC.

Many counts were recorded for this clonotype. The chain carries TRBV6-2 or TRBV6-3 and TRBJ1-1; a possible D gene is TRBD1 (5 bases). The germline V gene has CDR1 MNHEY and CDR2 SVGEGT. The V end lost 0 bases, the J end lost 4 bases, and 9 bases lay between the germline ends. This CDR3 comprises 14 residues. The CDR3 spells CASSYSGVITEAFF. CDR3 coding DNA: TGTGCCAGCAGTTACTCAGGGGTGATCACTGAAGCTTTCTTT.

V gene TRBV3-1 combines with J gene TRBJ2-1, with D tentatively TRBD2 (5 bases). Trimming cost V 1 base and J 8 bases, with 12 bases left between them. CDR1 LGHDT and CDR2 YNNKEL come from the germline V gene (reference sequence). The CDR3 totals 14 residues. CDR3 sequence (DNA): TGTGCCAGCAGCCAAGCACTAGTATCCTATGAGCAGTTCTTC. Translation gives CASSQALVSYEQFF.

At least ten counts were recorded for this clonotype. The chain employs TRBV19 and TRBJ2-7; either TRBD1 or TRBD2 may fit D (5 bases each). Germline V lookup: CDR1 LNHDA, CDR2 SQIVND (reference sequence). This CDR3 spans 17 amino acids. The V end was cut by 4 bases, the J end by 2 bases, with 21 bases between. The CDR3 DNA is TGTGCCAGTAGTAGGGGGATGGAGCGAGCTTTCGCCTACGAGCAGTACTTC. Amino acid sequence: CASSRGMERAFAYEQYF. Full variable domain (remainder filled in from reference TRBV19 and TRBJ2-7): DGGITQSPKYLFRKEGQNVTLSCEQNLNHDAMYWYRQDPGQGLRLIYYSQIVNDFQKGDIAEGYSVSREKKESFPLTVTSAQKNPTAFYLCASSRGMERAFAYEQYFGPGTRLTVT.

J is TRBJ2-7 and V is TRBV7-2; a possible D gene is TRBD2 (5 bases). The V gene lost 6 bases and the J gene lost 3 bases, with 12 bases spanning the gap. The CDR3 loop spans 13 amino acids. From germline, CDR1 is SGHTA and CDR2 FQGNSA. In DNA form, the CDR3 reads TGTGCCAGCAGGATAAGCGGAGTCTACGAGCAGTACTTC. As protein: CASRISGVYEQYF.

The rearrangement links TRBV4-3 to TRBJ2-2; tentatively, D is TRBD1 or TRBD2 (5 bases each). There are 15 residues in the CDR3. The germline V and J ends were trimmed by 2 bases and 6 bases, with 13 bases remaining between them. CDR1 and CDR2 (germline): LGHNA, YSLEER. The CDR3 sequence: CASSQIGRGSGELFF. CDR3 nucleotide sequence: TGCGCCAGCAGCCAAATAGGACGGGGCTCCGGGGAGCTGTTTTTT.

This clonotype was picked up many times. The chain is built from TRBV19 and TRBJ2-1; TRBD2 matches 12 bases. The junction had 14 bases not matched to a gene; V was cut back by 5 bases and J by 3 bases. Germline CDR1 LNHDA, CDR2 SQIVND (reference sequence). The CDR3 is 19 residues long. The CDR3 coding sequence is TGTGCCAGTAGTCCCATCCTAGCGGGGGGGCCCGACCTCTACAATGAGCAGTTCTTC. Translation: CASSPILAGGPDLYNEQFF.

Points on this clonotype: A much larger clonotype is one base distant, so this may be a read error. The gene calls are TRBV28 and TRBJ2-2; D uncertain. The V end was cut by 5 bases, the J end by 4 bases, with 11 bases between. CDR3 length equals 14 residues. Germline V gives CDR1 MDHEN, CDR2 SYDVKM. Written as DNA, the CDR3 is TGTGCCAGCAGTCCGGTTGGGGTCACCGGGGAGCTGTTTTTT. Protein product: CASSPVGVTGELFF.

The V call is TRBV20-1, the J call TRBJ1-5; D may be TRBD1 (6 bases). The CDR3 is 14 residues long. Trimming took 1 base from V and 2 from J, leaving 9 bases between them. CDR1 DFQATT and CDR2 SNEGSKA come from the germline V gene (reference sequence). In nucleotides, the CDR3 is TGCAGTGCTAGAGGGACAGACGGCAATCAGCCCCAGCATTTT. Residues: CSARGTDGNQPQHF.